The next 2 T cell receptor beta chains were all read from a single sample in a study of metastatic and nonmetastatic thyroid tumors. TCRdb re-processed the PCR reads through MiXCR. The table has some 10,000 clones, under 30% seen once. There were no patients who had received any treatment before thyroid surgery. Source material: tumor tissue. The origin of the receptors is a male donor with papillary thyroid cancer or a benign thyroid nodule (not recorded which). Some clones in this sample may be carry-over from other donors' samples.

This clone qualifies as medium-sized. The V and J genes are TRBV3-1 and TRBJ1-2; 7 positions match TRBD1. Per germline, CDR1 LGHDT and CDR2 YNNKEL (reference sequence). The junction had 10 bases not matched to a gene; V was cut back by 3 bases and J by 6 bases. CDR3 length: 15 residues. DNA of the CDR3: TGTGCCAGCAGCCAGCTGTCAGGGGGACGAAATGGCTACACCTTC. Translation gives CASSQLSGGRNGYTF.

The sample holds many counts of this clone. The sample carries other DNA sequences with the same CDR3. The chain combines TRBV13 with TRBJ2-6, with 9 positions matching TRBD1. Germline V gene data show CDR1 as PRHDT and CDR2 as FYEKMQ (reference sequence). This CDR3 comprises 18 residues. With V trimmed by 5 bases and J by 0 bases, 8 bases remained unmatched. In nucleotides, the CDR3 is TGTGCCAGCAGCCGGGGACGGACAGGGGTCTCTGGGGCCAACGTCCTGACTTTC. Its translation is CASSRGRTGVSGANVLTF.